This T cell receptor (beta chain) is drawn from a study of tumor-infiltrating lymphocytes in primary liver carcinoma. Study overall: The neoplasms were of stage T1-T3 N0M0, with dimensions of about 4 to 11 cm across. Productive TCRbeta read counts per sample ran from roughly 3.7 to 6.8 million and were similar across tissue types.

With respect to this clonotype: Antigen unknown. Sequence at one end of the junction differs from germline and may be a read error.

Unsorted whole blood supplied the blood RNA, and germline DNA was isolated too. The researchers produced TCR beta cDNA from roughly 500 ng total RNA with a constant-region primer. Investigators got TCR beta libraries out of three nested multiplex PCR rounds, done with slightly modified ARM-PCR. Both of the initial two PCR rounds ran for about 11 cycles and employed TRBV1-TRBV30 forward primers alongside a C-beta reverse primer. TCRdb itself ran the multiplex PCR reads through MiXCR, one entry per CDR3 protein. The sample holds about 180,000 distinct CDR3 sequences, 50% to 75% seen once. The germline V gene has CDR1 SGHAT and CDR2 FQNNGV. CDR3 length equals 13 residues. The study's findings and limits: Blood fell significantly below tumors in its top-250-clone fraction (p = 0.039). Compared with tumor region pairs, tumor-adjacent and tumor-blood pairs overlapped less.

The sequencing sample was made of peripheral blood. The chain couples TRBV11-2 to TRBJ2-7; D gene uncertain. The sequence derives from a man in his forties with primary liver carcinoma and hepatitis B virus infection. CDR3 nucleotides: TGTGCCAGCAGCTTAGAGGCGGTCTACGAGCAGTATTTC. This translates into CASSLEAVYEQYF.